Each of the 3 T cell receptor beta chains below was sequenced from the same sample in a study of neoadjuvant nivolumab and ipilimumab in lung cancer. Some clones are missing from TCRdb's copy, which holds only in-frame ones; the method was immunoSEQ multiplex PCR. The sample comprises 15,000 to 20,000 clones, 87% of which are singletons, and 2% to 2.5% rests with the top ten. Sequences were derived from peripheral blood, sampled before neoadjuvant nivolumab, alone or with ipilimumab. All receptors derive from an adult with non-small cell lung cancer.

CDR3 sequence reads: CASSLDDNSNYGYTF. The CDR3 region has the DNA TGTGCCAGCAGCTTAGACGATAACTCTAACTATGGCTACACCTTC. The V gene is TRBV7-9, the J gene TRBJ1-2; D uncertain. V shed 1 base and J shed 0 bases, with 9 bases lying between them. Germline V gene data show CDR1 as SEHNR and CDR2 as FQNEAQ (reference sequence). This CDR3 contains 15 residues.

J is TRBJ1-5 and V is TRBV7-6; maybe TRBD1 (5 bases). Germline loops: CDR1 SGHVS, CDR2 FNYEAQ. Trimming pared 5 bases from V and 6 bases from J, leaving 17 bases between. CDR3 length: 15 residues. This chain's CDR3 is CASSQGTGQGQPQHF. The CDR3 DNA sequence: TGTGCCAGCAGCCAAGGGACGGGGCAGGGTCAGCCCCAGCATTTT. The variable domain in full, with the rest retrieved from reference TRBV7-6 and TRBJ1-5, is GAGVSQSPRYKVTKRGQDVALRCDPISGHVSLYWYRQALGQGPEFLTYFNYEAQQDKSGLPNDRFSAERPEGSISTLTIQRTEQRDSAMYRCASSQGTGQGQPQHFGDGTRLSIL.

The chain links TRBV7-6 to TRBJ1-1; no clear D. CDR1 is SGHVS and CDR2 is FNYEAQ in the germline V gene. The V gene lost 2 bases and the J gene lost 5 bases, with 12 bases spanning the gap. The CDR3 is 14 residues long. Here the CDR3 reads CASSLLDAGTEAFF. The DNA of the CDR3 is TGTGCCAGCAGCTTATTGGATGCTGGGACTGAAGCTTTCTTT.